This T cell receptor (beta chain) is from a study of shared clonotypes between healthy human individuals. Sorted-subset replicate PCRs used around 200 ng of genomic DNA. This amount corresponded to 33,000 or so T cell genomes. Sequencing was performed with immunoSEQ multiplex PCR; in TCRdb, only in-frame clones are kept and a portion is missing. The repertoire has about 750,000 clones, almost 95% of them found once; the top ten carry about 24%. The junction had 8 bases not matched to a gene; V was cut back by 2 bases and J by 5 bases. The CDR3 consists of 16 residues. Germline CDR1 SGHNT, CDR2 YYREEE (reference sequence). It was CD45RO-negative cells, positively selected for CCR7, that made up naive CD8 cells, with terminally differentiated effector memory CD45RA+ cells excluded. A single count supports this clone.

The sequenced sample consisted of naive CD8+ T cells sorted from blood. This TCR was sampled from a man aged 25-45 years in good health. The chain combines TRBV5-4 with TRBJ2-5, with TRBD2 matching 11 bases. The CDR3 nucleotides read TGTGCCAGCAGCTTTCTTACTAGCGGGAGTGGGGAGACCCAGTACTTC. It encodes CASSFLTSGSGETQYF.